The 17 T cell receptor beta chains below come from one sample, sequenced in a study of blood T cell repertoires in COVID-19. TCRdb's table, derived via immunoSEQ multiplex PCR, lists solely in-frame clones and lacks some. Counted here are some 150,000 clones, roughly 88% occurring once; the ten biggest clones make up roughly 9.8%. Sequenced input: peripheral blood. These receptors were obtained from a woman aged 45-65 years with acute or convalescent COVID-19.

V is TRBV11-2 and J is TRBJ2-5, with 7 bases that match TRBD2. After removal of 4 bases from V and 4 bases from J, the junction contained 12 bases not matched to a gene. The CDR3 totals 16 residues. CDR1 and CDR2 (germline): SGHAT, FQNNGV. CDR3 sequence: CASSSRLAGAAETQYF. The CDR3 DNA reads as TGTGCCAGCAGCTCCAGACTGGCGGGAGCGGCAGAGACCCAGTACTTC.

J is TRBJ2-1 and V is TRBV3-1 (or the pseudogene TRBV3-2); TRBD2 might be the D (5 bases). Germline-derived CDR1 and CDR2 are LGHDT and YNNKEL (reference sequence). The CDR3 is 12 amino acids. Deletions cut 6 bases from V and 4 bases from J, with 7 bases between. CDR3 in amino acids: CASRRGYNEQFF. The CDR3, as DNA: TGTGCCAGCAGACGCGGGTACAATGAGCAGTTCTTC.

The rearrangement links TRBV30 to TRBJ1-2; the match to TRBD1 covers 8 bases. CDR1 is GTSNPN, CDR2 SVGIG, per germline (reference sequence). CDR3 length: 14 residues. Trimming cost V 4 bases and J 7 bases; bases outside gene matches: 11. The CDR3 nucleotides read TGTGCCTGGACCTTCTCCCGGACAGGGCGTGGCTACACCTTC. It specifies CAWTFSRTGRGYTF.

The chain employs TRBV28 and TRBJ2-2; D may be TRBD1 (6 bases). Trimming removed 3 bases at V and 1 base at J, with 12 bases between. Germline CDR1 is MDHEN and CDR2 is SYDVKM. This CDR3 is built from 16 residues. CDR3 in amino acids: CASSLGAAGNTGELFF. The DNA of the CDR3 is TGTGCCAGCAGTTTGGGGGCGGCAGGGAACACCGGGGAGCTGTTTTTT.

The V and J genes are TRBV12-3 or TRBV12-4 and TRBJ2-7; D may be TRBD1 (6 bases). The V end was cut by 4 bases, the J end by 5 bases, with 9 bases between. This CDR3 region has 12 residues. For the CDR3, the DNA is TGTGCCAGCAGTTACACAGGGAACGAGCAGTACTTC. Translated: CASSYTGNEQYF.

This clone was picked up a small number of times. This rearrangement joins TRBV9 to TRBJ2-5, with D unresolved. The V end lost 2 bases, the J end lost 1 base, and 6 bases lay between the germline ends. This CDR3 is 13 amino acids long. Germline V gene lookup returns CDR1 SGDLS and CDR2 YYNGEE. CDR3 nucleotides: TGTGCCAGCAGCGTTATCCCCCAAGAGACCCAGTACTTC. It specifies CASSVIPQETQYF.

J is TRBJ2-2 and V is TRBV4-3; 7 bases fit TRBD1. The CDR3 is 15 amino acids. The V and J ends lost 4 bases and 0 bases, in that order; junction bases with no gene match: 2. Per the germline V gene, CDR1 is LGHNA and CDR2 is YSLEER. This CDR3 reads CASSRQGTNTGELFF. In nucleotides, the CDR3 is TGCGCCAGCAGCCGACAGGGTACGAACACCGGGGAGCTGTTTTTT.

This chain uses TRBV5-5 with TRBJ1-5, with 10 bases that match TRBD1. Germline V lookup: CDR1 SGHKS, CDR2 YYEKEE (reference sequence). The CDR3 loop spans 17 amino acids. V trimming: 4 bases; J trimming: 2 bases; junction bases outside the gene matches: 9. The CDR3 spells CASSLYRDRGGNQPQHF. The CDR3 nucleotides are TGTGCCAGCAGCCTATACCGGGACAGGGGTGGCAATCAGCCCCAGCATTTT.

CDR3 DNA sequence: TGTGCCAGCAGCCGAGGGACAGACCTAGAGCAGTACTTC. The encoded protein is CASSRGTDLEQYF. This sequence joins TRBV7-8 and TRBJ2-7, with TRBD1 identical over 7 bases. The CDR3 is made up of 13 amino acids. V lost 5 bases, J lost 7 bases, and 8 bases stayed unmatched. CDR1 SGHVS and CDR2 FQNEAQ come from the germline V gene.

This chain connects TRBV5-5 to TRBJ2-1; D ambiguous. The CDR3 has 15 amino acids. The germline V gene has CDR1 SGHKS and CDR2 YYEKEE (reference sequence). The V and J ends lost 0 bases and 4 bases respectively, with 11 bases between them. This CDR3 reads CASSLEVGGYNEQFF. CDR3 nucleotide sequence: TGTGCCAGCAGCTTGGAGGTAGGCGGATACAATGAGCAGTTCTTC.

The chain is built from TRBV5-4 and TRBJ2-5, with TRBD2 identical over 7 bases. This CDR3 has 15 residues. Trimming at V came to 0 bases and at J to 4 bases, leaving 6 bases not matched to a gene. Looked up from germline, CDR1 is SGHNT and CDR2 is YYREEE (reference sequence). The CDR3 DNA follows: TGTGCCAGCAGCTTGGGGGGCGGGAGTGGAGAGACCCAGTACTTC. Its translation is CASSLGGGSGETQYF.

CDR3 DNA: TGCGCCAGCAGCCAAGACGGGGACAGCAAACTGTTTTTT. It translates to CASSQDGDSKLFF. This chain uses TRBV4-1 with TRBJ1-4; the match to TRBD1 covers 7 bases. Trimming removed 0 bases from V and 11 bases from J; junction bases left unmatched: 3. CDR1 is MGHRA and CDR2 is YSYEKL in the germline V gene. The CDR3 is 13 amino acids.

The chain employs TRBV7-9 and TRBJ1-5; 8 nucleotides agree with TRBD1. V lost 5 bases, J lost 7 bases, and 13 bases stayed unmatched. The CDR3 is made up of 16 amino acids. Germline V gene data show CDR1 as SEHNR and CDR2 as FQNEAQ (reference sequence). The DNA for the CDR3 is TGTGCCAGCAGCGAAGAGGTAGGACAGGGTTGGCAGCCCCAGCATTTT. As protein: CASSEEVGQGWQPQHF. The whole variable domain, filled in from reference TRBV7-9 and TRBJ1-5, reads DTGVSQNPRHKITKRGQNVTFRCDPISEHNRLYWYRQTLGQGPEFLTYFQNEAQLEKSRLLSDRFSAERPKGSFSTLEIQRTEQGDSAMYLCASSEEVGQGWQPQHFGDGTRLSIL.

The genes are TRBV18 and TRBJ2-1; D is unclear. Germline CDR1 is KGHSH and CDR2 is LQKENI. V lost 3 bases and J 11 bases, leaving 11 bases between the germline ends. CDR3 size: 12 residues. CDR3 DNA sequence: TGTGCCAGCTCACCTCCTACGAGGAAGCAGTTCTTC. Its translation is CASSPPTRKQFF.

This clone was seen only once. The chain recombines TRBV19 with TRBJ2-2; 10 bases are shared with TRBD2. Per germline, CDR1 LNHDA and CDR2 SQIVND (reference sequence). There are 16 residues in the CDR3. V gave up 6 bases and J gave up 2 bases; unmatched junction bases: 6. As DNA, the CDR3 is TGTGCCAGTAGCAGGTGGACTAGCGGAAACACCGGGGAGCTGTTTTTT. Translated, it gives CASSRWTSGNTGELFF.

The J gene is TRBJ2-2, the V gene TRBV7-6, with 7 nucleotides matching TRBD1. The CDR3 runs to 15 residues. Per germline, CDR1 SGHVS and CDR2 FNYEAQ. The J segment lost 2 bases and the V segment lost 4 bases, leaving 4 bases of the junction unmatched. This chain's CDR3 is CASSYGTANTGELFF. Written as DNA, the CDR3 is TGTGCCAGCAGCTATGGGACAGCCAACACCGGGGAGCTGTTTTTT.

This CDR3 is CAIRRGLAGVDTQYF. The CDR3 DNA is TGTGCCATACGTCGGGGACTAGCGGGAGTCGATACGCAGTATTTT. The V and J genes are TRBV7-4 and TRBJ2-3; 14 bases are a match to TRBD2. V dropped 10 bases and J dropped 6; count of bases not matched to a gene: 9. The CDR3 is 15 residues long. Germline V gives CDR1 SGHVT, CDR2 SQSDAQ.